A single sample is the source of the 16 T cell receptor beta chains below, sequenced in a study of shared clonotypes between healthy human individuals. Naive CD8 cells, CD45RO-negative and positively selected for CCR7, excluded terminally differentiated effector memory CD45RA+ cells. The table came from immunoSEQ multiplex PCR; TCRdb's copy has only in-frame clones and leaves some out. The repertoire includes 630,000 or so clones, roughly 98% of them detected once, and more than 0.3% sits in the top ten. Sequencing used naive CD8+ T cells sorted from blood. All receptors come from a man aged 30 to 45 in good health.

V and J are TRBV7-7 and TRBJ2-1; tentatively, D is TRBD1 (5 bases). V shed 5 bases and J shed 6 bases, with 20 bases lying between them. The CDR3 extends over 16 amino acids. CDR1 is SSHAT, CDR2 FNYEAQ, per germline (reference sequence). The CDR3 nucleotides read TGTGCCAGCAGCCAAGGGGCTAGTAATTTGGGCAATGAGCAGTTCTTC. It encodes CASSQGASNLGNEQFF.

The chain links TRBV10-3 to TRBJ2-7; the match to TRBD2 covers 7 bases. V lost 3 bases, J lost 5 bases, and 7 bases stayed unmatched. Germline values: CDR1 ENHRY, CDR2 SYGVKD. The CDR3 has 14 residues. CDR3 sequence reads: CAISDGEGHDEQYF. CDR3 bases: TGTGCCATCAGTGATGGGGAGGGCCATGACGAGCAGTACTTC.

The chain combines TRBV7-3 with TRBJ2-3; unclear D gene. Germline V gene lookup returns CDR1 SGHTA and CDR2 FQGTGA. Between the trimmed V and J ends, which lost 1 base and 4 bases, there was a span of 6 bases. The CDR3 loop spans 13 amino acids. For the CDR3, the DNA is TGTGCCAGCAGCTTAATCTCGTCAGATACGCAGTATTTT. Amino acids: CASSLISSDTQYF.

This rearrangement joins TRBV7-9 to TRBJ2-1; 9 bases fit TRBD1. The trim removed 1 base at V and 9 bases at J, leaving 4 bases unmatched. CDR1 and CDR2 (germline): SEHNR, FQNEAQ (reference sequence). This CDR3 spans 14 amino acids. The CDR3 here is CASSLGGQGSEQFF. CDR3 DNA sequence: TGTGCCAGCAGCTTAGGGGGACAGGGCTCTGAGCAGTTCTTC.

V and J are TRBV7-9 and TRBJ1-5; no definite D call. Germline CDR1 is SEHNR and CDR2 is FQNEAQ (reference sequence). With 6 bases removed from V and 6 bases from J, the gap between germline ends came to 9 bases. The CDR3 length is 12 residues. CDR3 region: CASSPATQPQHF. As DNA, the CDR3 is TGTGCCAGCAGTCCCGCAACTCAGCCCCAGCATTTT.

The gene calls are TRBV7-6 and TRBJ2-1; TRBD2 matches 12 bases. CDR1 SGHVS and CDR2 FNYEAQ come from the germline V gene. The ends lost 3 bases at V and 6 bases at J; junction bases unmatched: 12. This CDR3 contains 18 residues. Here the CDR3 DNA reads TGTGCCAGCAGCTTGGGAGCCTCTCTAGCGGGAGGGGGCAATGAGCAGTTCTTC. The encoded protein is CASSLGASLAGGGNEQFF.

This chain links TRBV5-6 with TRBJ1-5; D not certain. The V gene lost 2 bases and the J gene lost 4 bases, with 1 base spanning the gap. From germline, CDR1 is SGHDT and CDR2 YYEEEE. The CDR3 contains 11 residues. The CDR3 loop reads CASSFNQPQHF. In DNA, the CDR3 is TGTGCCAGCAGCTTTAATCAGCCCCAGCATTTT.

In DNA form, the CDR3 reads TGTGCCAGCAGCCAATGGCAGGAAAACCCAATCTATGGCTACACCTTC. Translation: CASSQWQENPIYGYTF. The rearrangement uses TRBV4-2 and TRBJ1-2; unclear D gene. Germline values: CDR1 LGHNA, CDR2 YNFKEQ. The V end lost 2 bases, the J end lost 4 bases, and 17 bases lay between the germline ends. The CDR3 consists of 16 residues.

The rearrangement joins TRBV11-1 to TRBJ2-2, with 9 bases matching TRBD1. The germline gives CDR1 SGHAT, CDR2 FQDESV (reference sequence). The CDR3 consists of 19 residues. Unmatched junction bases numbered 15, after V lost 1 base and J lost 6 bases. As DNA, the CDR3 is TGTGCCAGCAGCTTAGGTAACAGGGGGCTAGCCGGAGCGGCCGGGGAGCTGTTTTTT. The encoded protein is CASSLGNRGLAGAAGELFF.

J is TRBJ1-5 and V is TRBV21-1. TRBV21-1 is assigned pseudogene status. The CDR3 is made up of 14 amino acids. CDR3 coding DNA: TGTGCCAGCAGCAAAGAGGGGGAGGAAAAGCCCCAGCATTTT. It yields the protein CASSKEGEEKPQHF.

The J gene is TRBJ1-5, the V gene TRBV7-8; 9 positions agree with TRBD1. CDR1 and CDR2 (germline): SGHVS, FQNEAQ. This CDR3 has 17 amino acids. V lost 5 bases, J lost 6 bases, and 14 bases stayed unmatched. CDR3 DNA: TGTGCCAGCAGCCCAAACCGGGACAGGGATGGCAGTCAGCCCCAGCATTTT. Its protein is CASSPNRDRDGSQPQHF.

The chain has TRBV4-1 and TRBJ2-5, with 7 positions matching TRBD1. The germline V gene encodes CDR1 MGHRA and CDR2 YSYEKL. Trimming at V came to 4 bases and at J to 0 bases, leaving 2 bases not matched to a gene. This CDR3 comprises 14 residues. CDR3 nucleotide sequence: TGCGCCAGCAGCCCTACAGGGGACCAAGAGACCCAGTACTTC. It codes for CASSPTGDQETQYF.

The V gene is TRBV12-5, the J gene TRBJ2-2, with D perhaps TRBD1 (7 bases). CDR3 length: 14 amino acids. CDR1 is LGHNT, CDR2 FRNRAP, per germline. Trimming cost V 6 bases and J 6 bases, with 14 bases left between them. Here the CDR3 reads CASGMEGAAGELFF. For the CDR3, the DNA is TGTGCTAGTGGGATGGAGGGGGCGGCCGGGGAGCTGTTTTTT. Variable domain in full (rest from reference TRBV12-5 and TRBJ2-2): DARVTQTPRHKVTEMGQEVTMRCQPILGHNTVFWYRQTMMQGLELLAYFRNRAPLDDSGMPKDRFSAEMPDATLATLKIQPSEPRDSAVYFCASGMEGAAGELFFGEGSRLTVL.

The chain carries TRBV18 and TRBJ2-3, with 8 nucleotides matching TRBD2. V dropped 0 bases and J dropped 2; count of bases not matched to a gene: 4. From germline, CDR1 is KGHSH and CDR2 LQKENI. This CDR3 contains 16 residues. In DNA form, the CDR3 reads TGTGCCAGCTCACCACCAGCGGGAGAACTCACAGATACGCAGTATTTT. It specifies CASSPPAGELTDTQYF.

This chain joins TRBV27 and TRBJ2-6; 7 bases map to TRBD1. The V gene's germline CDR1 is MNHEY and CDR2 SMNVEV (reference sequence). This CDR3 has 18 amino acids. V lost 6 bases, J lost 0 bases, and 11 bases stayed unmatched. The CDR3 here is CASSSKWGQISGANVLTF. Here the CDR3 DNA reads TGTGCCAGCAGCTCTAAGTGGGGACAGATCTCTGGGGCCAACGTCCTGACTTTC. The whole variable domain, filled in from reference TRBV27 and TRBJ2-6, reads EAQVTQNPRYLITVTGKKLTVTCSQNMNHEYMSWYRQDPGLGLRQIYYSMNVEVTDKGDVPEGYKVSRKEKRNFPLILESPSPNQTSLYFCASSSKWGQISGANVLTFGAGSRLTVL.

This clone has only one observation. CDR3 bases: TGTGCCAGCGGGGCGGTGAACACTGAAGCTTTCTTT. Its protein is CASGAVNTEAFF. The chain combines TRBV14 with TRBJ1-1; possible D gene TRBD1, 5 bases. CDR3 size: 12 residues. CDR1 is SGHDN, CDR2 FVKESK, per germline. V was shortened by 8 bases and J by 0 bases, with 7 bases between the two germline ends.